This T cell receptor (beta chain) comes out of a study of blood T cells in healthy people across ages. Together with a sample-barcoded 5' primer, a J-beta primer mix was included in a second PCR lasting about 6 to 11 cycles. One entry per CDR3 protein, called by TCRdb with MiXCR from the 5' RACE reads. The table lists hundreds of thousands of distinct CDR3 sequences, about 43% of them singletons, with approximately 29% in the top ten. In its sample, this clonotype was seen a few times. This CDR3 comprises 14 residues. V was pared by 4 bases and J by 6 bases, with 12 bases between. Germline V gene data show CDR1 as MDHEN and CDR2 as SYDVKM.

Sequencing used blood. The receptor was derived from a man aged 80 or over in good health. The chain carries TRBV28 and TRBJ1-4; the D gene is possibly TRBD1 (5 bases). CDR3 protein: CASSSRRGDEKLFF. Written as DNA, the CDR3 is TGTGCCAGCAGTTCCCGGAGGGGTGATGAAAAACTGTTTTTT.